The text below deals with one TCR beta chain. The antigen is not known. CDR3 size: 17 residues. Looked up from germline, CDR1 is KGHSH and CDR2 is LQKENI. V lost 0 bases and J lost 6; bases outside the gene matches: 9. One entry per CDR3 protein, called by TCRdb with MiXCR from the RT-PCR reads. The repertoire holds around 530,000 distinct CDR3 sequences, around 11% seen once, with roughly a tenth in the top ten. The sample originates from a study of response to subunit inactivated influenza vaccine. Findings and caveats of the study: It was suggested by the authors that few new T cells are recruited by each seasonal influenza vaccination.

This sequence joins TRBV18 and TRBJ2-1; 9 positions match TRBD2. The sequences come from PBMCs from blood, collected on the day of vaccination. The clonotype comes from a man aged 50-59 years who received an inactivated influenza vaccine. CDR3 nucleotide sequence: TGTGCCAGCTCACCACCCCTAGCGGGAATGATTGGCAATGAGCAGTTCTTC. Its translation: CASSPPLAGMIGNEQFF.